The rows below give T cell receptor beta chains drawn from one sample of a study of human CD8 memory T cell subsets. TCRdb reprocessed the 5' RACE reads and stores each CDR3 protein as one record, lacking DNA. The data include around 11,000 distinct CDR3 sequences; the top ten clones carry around a sixth. Sequenced material: CD8+ T cells from PBMCs. The receptors here all came from a human donor in good health. CDR3s include the opening cysteine and the closing phenylalanine or tryptophan. Not every row has a clone size; where given, it reads once, few, many or a size class.

clone_size	v_call	j_call	cdr3_aa
.	TRBV4-1	TRBJ2-7	CASSQDNLDRWYEQYF
medium-sized	TRBV7-9	TRBJ2-1	CASSTTSGGPHNEQFF
.	TRBV6-2/TRBV6-3	TRBJ2-7	CASSYSGNRGVYEQYF
medium-sized	TRBV7-8	TRBJ2-3	CASNRLGAATDTQYF
.	TRBV18	TRBJ2-1	CASSPGGTSLPAGQFF
.	TRBV27	TRBJ2-5	CASSPTGIETQYF
.	TRBV7-9	TRBJ2-7	CASSLGVGYEQYF
.	TRBV28	TRBJ1-1	CASSHREGFVRGTEAFF
medium-sized	TRBV5-1	TRBJ2-7	CASSQTPGTYEQYF
.	TRBV7-3	TRBJ1-3	CASSLFLGDTIYF
medium-sized	TRBV5-1	TRBJ2-7	CASSLRTGDYEQYF
.	TRBV10-1	TRBJ1-2	CASSHGTLILDYGYTF
.	TRBV28	TRBJ2-7	CASSDTRTGFSYEQYF
large	TRBV29-1	TRBJ2-5	CSVVQGDRYEETQYF
.	TRBV30	TRBJ1-1	CAWSRTPNTEAFF
.	TRBV7-8	TRBJ2-5	CASSSSVAGGIETQYF
medium-sized	TRBV5-1	TRBJ1-1	CASSPVSNSMNTEAFF
.	TRBV7-8	TRBJ2-5	CASSSLAENQETQYF
.	TRBV20-1	TRBJ1-2	CSARDWDRGMGYTF
.	TRBV29-1	TRBJ2-7	CSVEEWITTTQSYEQYF
.	TRBV27	TRBJ2-1	CASSLWASGTSYNEQFF
medium-sized	TRBV20-1	TRBJ2-7	CSAMDSYEQYF
.	TRBV14	TRBJ1-2	CASSQPGQNYGYTF
.	TRBV15	TRBJ1-5	CATRPGTGGGQPQHF
.	TRBV28	TRBJ2-7	CASSQLIGGYEQYF
.	TRBV7-3	TRBJ2-7	CASSLNLGGEQYF
.	TRBV29-1	TRBJ2-7	CSVEDDSGGSTYEQYF
.	TRBV11-3	TRBJ2-2	CASSPEFTDLNTAGELFF
.	TRBV7-2	TRBJ2-5	CASPLGETQYF
.	TRBV27	TRBJ1-2	CASSFQEDRGYTF
medium-sized	TRBV7-9	TRBJ2-7	CASSPHRDRDSYEQYF
medium-sized	TRBV29-1	TRBJ2-1	CSVTVSSYNEQFF
.	TRBV5-4	TRBJ1-1	CASRVGPLNTEAFF
.	TRBV12-3/TRBV12-4	TRBJ2-3	CASSFTGPQDTQYF
.	TRBV20-1	TRBJ2-1	CSARSGLAGGPGNEQFF
medium-sized	TRBV12-3/TRBV12-4	TRBJ1-1	CASLLDTGFGAFF
.	TRBV12-3/TRBV12-4	TRBJ2-2	CASILTSGRTGELFF
medium-sized	TRBV2	TRBJ2-7	CASSEGGVSYEQYF
medium-sized	TRBV9	TRBJ2-3	CASSVGTSGTDTQYF
.	TRBV28	TRBJ2-1	CASSPMGGRSLPNYNEQFF
.	TRBV2	TRBJ2-1	CASSEVTSGANEQFF
.	TRBV21-1	TRBJ2-1	CASSKKTYRDRTYNEQFF
.	TRBV12-3/TRBV12-4	TRBJ2-5	CASSGYQETQYF
.	TRBV6-6	TRBJ2-6	CASQRTVTSGANVLTF
.	TRBV10-3	TRBJ2-1	CAISADSYNEQFF
.	TRBV11-1	TRBJ2-1	CASSSEDREYNEQFF